This entry concerns a single T cell receptor (beta chain). The method was immunoSEQ multiplex PCR; TCRdb's version includes in-frame clones alone and lacks a portion of them. The sample lists some 160,000 clones; around four fifths were seen once. Trimming removed 5 bases at V and 3 bases at J, with 14 bases between. Germline assignment: CDR1 MDHEN and CDR2 SYDVKM. The CDR3 sequence is 16 residues long. The record originates from a study of blood T cell repertoires in COVID-19. This chain connects TRBV28 to TRBJ1-6; D is uncertain. The sequenced sample was peripheral blood. The TCR sequence derives from a woman of 80 years or more with acute or convalescent COVID-19. The CDR3 nucleotides read TGTGCCAGCAGTGGTGGACTCAAGGGCTATAATTCACCCCTCCACTTT. It yields the protein CASSGGLKGYNSPLHF.